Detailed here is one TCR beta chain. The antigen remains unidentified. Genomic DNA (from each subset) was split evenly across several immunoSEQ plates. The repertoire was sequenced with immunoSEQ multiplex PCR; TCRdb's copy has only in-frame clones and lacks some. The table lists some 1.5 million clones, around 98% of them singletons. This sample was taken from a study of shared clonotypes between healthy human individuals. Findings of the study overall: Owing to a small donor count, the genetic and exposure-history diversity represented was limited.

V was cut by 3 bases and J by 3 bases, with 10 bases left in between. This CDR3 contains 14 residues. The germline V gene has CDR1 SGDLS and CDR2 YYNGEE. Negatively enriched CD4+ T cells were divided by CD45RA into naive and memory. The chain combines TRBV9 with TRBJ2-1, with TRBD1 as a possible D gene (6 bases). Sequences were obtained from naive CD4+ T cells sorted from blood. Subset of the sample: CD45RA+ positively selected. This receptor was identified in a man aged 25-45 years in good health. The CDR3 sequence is CASSAKDSYNEQFF. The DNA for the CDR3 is TGTGCCAGCAGCGCAAAGGACAGCTACAATGAGCAGTTCTTC.